The present T cell receptor (beta chain) was sequenced within a study of cytomegalovirus exposure and HLA in healthy donors. Healthy donors of bone marrow made up the group. Turning to this clone: As yet, its antigen is unknown.

General observations from the study: Earlier analysis found most TCR beta V segments productive about 87% or about 30% of the time. Highly shared sequence variants in one cluster were likely a sequencing artifact.

PCR employed 60 Vbeta and 13 Jbeta primers. Clones were sequenced by immunoSEQ multiplex PCR, and TCRdb holds only the in-frame ones, with some missing. The listing records fewer than 200,000 clones. The germline CDR1 and CDR2 sequences are GTSNPN and SVGIG (reference sequence). This CDR3 is built from 14 residues. Trimming cost V 5 bases and J 2 bases; bases outside gene matches: 4. This clonotype was obtained from a man younger than 45 in good health and CMV-seronegative. The sequencing sample was made of PBMCs. The chain joins TRBV30 to TRBJ2-3; 10 bases are shared with TRBD1. CDR3 sequence reads: CAWSGTGATDTQYF. CDR3 in DNA: TGTGCCTGGTCCGGGACAGGGGCCACAGATACGCAGTATTTT.